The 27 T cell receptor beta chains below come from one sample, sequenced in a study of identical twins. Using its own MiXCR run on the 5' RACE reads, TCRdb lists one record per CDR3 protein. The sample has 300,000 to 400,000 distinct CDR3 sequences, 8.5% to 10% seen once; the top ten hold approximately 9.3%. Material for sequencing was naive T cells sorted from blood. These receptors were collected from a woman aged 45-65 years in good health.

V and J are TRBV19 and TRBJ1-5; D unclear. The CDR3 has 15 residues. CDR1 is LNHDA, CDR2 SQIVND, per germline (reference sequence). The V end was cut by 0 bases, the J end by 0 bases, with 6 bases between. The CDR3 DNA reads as TGTGCCAGTAGTATAGATGGAGTTAGCAATCAGCCCCAGCATTTT. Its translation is CASSIDGVSNQPQHF.

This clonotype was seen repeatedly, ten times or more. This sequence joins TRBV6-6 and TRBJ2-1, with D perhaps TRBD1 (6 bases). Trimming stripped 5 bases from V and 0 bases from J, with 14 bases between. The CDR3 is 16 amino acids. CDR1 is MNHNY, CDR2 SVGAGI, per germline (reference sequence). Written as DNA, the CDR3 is TGTGCCAGCAGTCGAAATACAGGGAGCTCCTACAATGAGCAGTTCTTC. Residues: CASSRNTGSSYNEQFF.

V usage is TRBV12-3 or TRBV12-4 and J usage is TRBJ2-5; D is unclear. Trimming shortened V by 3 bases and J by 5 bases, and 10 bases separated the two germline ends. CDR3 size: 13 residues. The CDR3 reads CASSLLETETQYF. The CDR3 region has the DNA TGTGCCAGCAGTTTGCTAGAGACCGAGACCCAGTACTTC.

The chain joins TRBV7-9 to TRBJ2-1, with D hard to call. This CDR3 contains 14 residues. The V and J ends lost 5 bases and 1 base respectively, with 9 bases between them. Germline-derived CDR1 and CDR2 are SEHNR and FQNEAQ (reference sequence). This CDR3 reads CASSRPESYNEQFF. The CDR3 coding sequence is TGTGCCAGCAGCCGACCTGAATCCTACAATGAGCAGTTCTTC.

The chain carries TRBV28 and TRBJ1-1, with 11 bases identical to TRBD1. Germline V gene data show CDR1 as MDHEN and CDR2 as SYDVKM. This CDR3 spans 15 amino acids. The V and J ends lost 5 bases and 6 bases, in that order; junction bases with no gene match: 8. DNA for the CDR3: TGTGCCAGCAGTCGCCCGGGACAGGGGGTGGCTGAAGCTTTCTTT. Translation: CASSRPGQGVAEAFF.

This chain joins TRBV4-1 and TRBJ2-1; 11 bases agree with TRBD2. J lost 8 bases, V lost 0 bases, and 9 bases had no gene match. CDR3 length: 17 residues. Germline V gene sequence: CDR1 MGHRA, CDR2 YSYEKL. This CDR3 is CASSQDRPSGRSYEQFF. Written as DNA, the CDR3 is TGCGCCAGCAGCCAAGATCGGCCTAGCGGGAGGAGCTATGAGCAGTTCTTC.

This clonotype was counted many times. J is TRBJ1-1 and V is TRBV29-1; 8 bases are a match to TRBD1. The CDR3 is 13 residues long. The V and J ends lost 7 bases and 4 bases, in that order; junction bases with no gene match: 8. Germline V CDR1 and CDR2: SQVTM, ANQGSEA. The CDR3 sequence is CSGWTGRLTEAFF. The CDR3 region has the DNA TGCAGCGGATGGACAGGGCGGCTCACTGAAGCTTTCTTT.

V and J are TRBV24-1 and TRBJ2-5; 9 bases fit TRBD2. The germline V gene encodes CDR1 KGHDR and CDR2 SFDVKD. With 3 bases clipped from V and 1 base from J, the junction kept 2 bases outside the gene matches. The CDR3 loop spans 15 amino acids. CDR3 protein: CATSDGTSFQETQYF. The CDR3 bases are TGTGCCACCAGTGATGGGACTAGCTTCCAAGAGACCCAGTACTTC.

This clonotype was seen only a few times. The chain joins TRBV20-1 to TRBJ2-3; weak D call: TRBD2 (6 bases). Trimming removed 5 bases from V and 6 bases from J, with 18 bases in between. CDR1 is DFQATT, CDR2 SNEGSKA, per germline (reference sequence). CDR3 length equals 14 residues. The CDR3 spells CSAPFPGRYDTQYF. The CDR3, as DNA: TGCAGTGCTCCGTTCCCAGGGAGGTATGATACGCAGTATTTT.

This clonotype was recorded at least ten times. CDR3 protein: CASSLWGSTDTQYF. The DNA for the CDR3 is TGTGCCAGCAGTTTGTGGGGGAGCACAGATACGCAGTATTTT. The J gene is TRBJ2-3, the V gene TRBV28, with D perhaps TRBD1 or TRBD2 (5 bases each). V was cut by 3 bases and J by 0 bases, with 7 bases left in between. This CDR3 is built from 14 residues. Germline assignment: CDR1 MDHEN and CDR2 SYDVKM.

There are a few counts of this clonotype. CDR3 in amino acids: CASSLVWAGGTNEKLFF. CDR3 sequence (DNA): TGTGCCAGCAGCTTAGTATGGGCAGGGGGCACTAATGAAAAACTGTTTTTT. This sequence joins TRBV11-2 and TRBJ1-4; 8 bases are shared with TRBD1. Looked up from germline, CDR1 is SGHAT and CDR2 is FQNNGV. Trimming at V came to 1 base and at J to 2 bases, leaving 6 bases not matched to a gene. The CDR3 has 17 amino acids.

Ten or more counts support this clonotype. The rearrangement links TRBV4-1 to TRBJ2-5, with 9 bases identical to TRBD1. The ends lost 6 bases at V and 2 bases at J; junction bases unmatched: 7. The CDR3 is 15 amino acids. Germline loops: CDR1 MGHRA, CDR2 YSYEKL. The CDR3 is CASSPSDRGQETQYF. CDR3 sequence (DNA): TGCGCCAGCAGTCCCTCGGACAGGGGACAAGAGACCCAGTACTTC.

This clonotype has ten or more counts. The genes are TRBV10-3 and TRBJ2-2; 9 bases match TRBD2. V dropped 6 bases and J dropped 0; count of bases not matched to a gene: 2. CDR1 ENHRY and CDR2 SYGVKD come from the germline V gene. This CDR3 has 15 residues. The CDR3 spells CAIRPSGANTGELFF. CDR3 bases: TGTGCCATCAGGCCTAGCGGGGCGAACACCGGGGAGCTGTTTTTT.

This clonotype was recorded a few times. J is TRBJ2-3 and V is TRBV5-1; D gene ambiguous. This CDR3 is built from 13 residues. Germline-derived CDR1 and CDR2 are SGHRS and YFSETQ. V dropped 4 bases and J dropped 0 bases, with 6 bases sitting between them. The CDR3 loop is CASSESSTDTQYF. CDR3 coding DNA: TGCGCCAGCAGCGAATCCAGCACAGATACGCAGTATTTT.

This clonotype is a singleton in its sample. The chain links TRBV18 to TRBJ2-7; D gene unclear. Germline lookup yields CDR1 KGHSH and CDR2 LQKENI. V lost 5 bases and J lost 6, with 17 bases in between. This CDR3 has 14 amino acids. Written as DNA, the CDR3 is TGTGCCAGCTCAAGAACAAAGGCCCAGATCGAGCAGTACTTC. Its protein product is CASSRTKAQIEQYF.

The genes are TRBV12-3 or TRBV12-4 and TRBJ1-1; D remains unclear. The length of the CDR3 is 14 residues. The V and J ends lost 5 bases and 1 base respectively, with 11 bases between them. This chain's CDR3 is CASSLALENTEAFF. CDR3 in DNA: TGTGCCAGCAGTCTCGCCTTGGAGAACACTGAAGCTTTCTTT.

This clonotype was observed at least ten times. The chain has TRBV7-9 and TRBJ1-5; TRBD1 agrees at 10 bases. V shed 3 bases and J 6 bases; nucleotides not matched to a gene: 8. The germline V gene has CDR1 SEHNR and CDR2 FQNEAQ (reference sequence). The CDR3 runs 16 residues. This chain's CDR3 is CASSFGDRGLSQPQHF. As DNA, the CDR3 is TGTGCCAGCAGCTTTGGAGACAGGGGGCTAAGTCAGCCCCAGCATTTT.

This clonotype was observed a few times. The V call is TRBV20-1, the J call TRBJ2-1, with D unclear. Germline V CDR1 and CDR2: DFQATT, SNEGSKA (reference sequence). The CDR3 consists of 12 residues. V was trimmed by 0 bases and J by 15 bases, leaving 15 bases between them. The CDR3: CSARDPTSRLFF. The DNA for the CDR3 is TGCAGTGCTAGAGACCCGACCTCCAGGCTGTTCTTC.

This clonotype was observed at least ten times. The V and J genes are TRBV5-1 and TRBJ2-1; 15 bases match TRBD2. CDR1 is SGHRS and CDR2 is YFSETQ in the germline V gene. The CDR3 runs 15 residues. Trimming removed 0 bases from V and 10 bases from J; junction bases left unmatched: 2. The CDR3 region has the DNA TGCGCCAGCAGCTTGGGGACTAGCGGGAGGGAAGAGCAGTTCTTC. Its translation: CASSLGTSGREEQFF. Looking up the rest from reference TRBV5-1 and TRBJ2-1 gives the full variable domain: KAGVTQTPRYLIKTRGQQVTLSCSPISGHRSVSWYQQTPGQGLQFLFEYFSETQRNKGNFPGRFSGRQFSNSRSEMNVSTLELGDSALYLCASSLGTSGREEQFFGPGTRLTVL.

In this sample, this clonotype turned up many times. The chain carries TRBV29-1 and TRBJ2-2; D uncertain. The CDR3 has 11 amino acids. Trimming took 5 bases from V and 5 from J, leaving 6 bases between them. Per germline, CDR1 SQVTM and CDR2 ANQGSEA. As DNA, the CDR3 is TGCAGCGTTCGGGTAACCGGGGAGCTGTTTTTT. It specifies CSVRVTGELFF.

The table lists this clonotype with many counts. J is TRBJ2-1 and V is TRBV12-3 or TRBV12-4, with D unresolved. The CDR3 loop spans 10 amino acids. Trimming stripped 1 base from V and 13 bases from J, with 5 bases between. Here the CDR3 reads CASSLVLQFF. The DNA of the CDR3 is TGTGCCAGCAGTTTAGTTCTCCAGTTCTTC.

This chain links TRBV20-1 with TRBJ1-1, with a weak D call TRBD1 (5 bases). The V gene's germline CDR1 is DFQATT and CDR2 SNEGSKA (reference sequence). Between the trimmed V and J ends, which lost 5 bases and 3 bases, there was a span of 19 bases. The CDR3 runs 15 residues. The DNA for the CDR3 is TGCAGTGCTGGGGGGTCAGGGAGAAGGGACACTGAAGCTTTCTTT. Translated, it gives CSAGGSGRRDTEAFF.

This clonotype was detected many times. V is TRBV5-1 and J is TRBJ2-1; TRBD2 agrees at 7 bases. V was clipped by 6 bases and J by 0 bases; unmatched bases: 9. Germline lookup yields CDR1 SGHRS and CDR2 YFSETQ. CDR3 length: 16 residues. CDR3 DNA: TGCGCCAGCAAAGCGGTTTGGGAGGGCTCCTACAATGAGCAGTTCTTC. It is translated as CASKAVWEGSYNEQFF.

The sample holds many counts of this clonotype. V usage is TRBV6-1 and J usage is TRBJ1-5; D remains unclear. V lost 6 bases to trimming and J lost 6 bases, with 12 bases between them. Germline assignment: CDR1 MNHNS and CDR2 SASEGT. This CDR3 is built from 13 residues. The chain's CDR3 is CASSTVLGQPQHF. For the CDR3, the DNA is TGTGCCAGCAGCACAGTATTAGGTCAGCCCCAGCATTTT.

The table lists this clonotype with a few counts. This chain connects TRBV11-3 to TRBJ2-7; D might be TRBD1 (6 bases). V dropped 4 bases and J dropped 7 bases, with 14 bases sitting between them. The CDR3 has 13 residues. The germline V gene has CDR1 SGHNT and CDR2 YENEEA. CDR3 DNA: TGTGCCAGCAGCTCGTTGGACAGCTGGGAGCAGTACTTC. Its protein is CASSSLDSWEQYF.

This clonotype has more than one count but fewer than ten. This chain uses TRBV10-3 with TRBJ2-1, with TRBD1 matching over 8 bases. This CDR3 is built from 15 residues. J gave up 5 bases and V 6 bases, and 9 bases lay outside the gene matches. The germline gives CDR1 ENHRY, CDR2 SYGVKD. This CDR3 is CAISLGQGTHNEQFF. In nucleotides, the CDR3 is TGTGCCATCAGCCTAGGACAGGGAACCCACAATGAGCAGTTCTTC.

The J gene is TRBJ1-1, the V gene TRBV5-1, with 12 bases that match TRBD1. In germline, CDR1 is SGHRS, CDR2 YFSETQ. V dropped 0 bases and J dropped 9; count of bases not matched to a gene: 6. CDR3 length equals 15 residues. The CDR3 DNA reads TGCGCCAGCAGCTTGGCCCGTGGGACAGGGGGCAAAGCTTTCTTT. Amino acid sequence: CASSLARGTGGKAFF.